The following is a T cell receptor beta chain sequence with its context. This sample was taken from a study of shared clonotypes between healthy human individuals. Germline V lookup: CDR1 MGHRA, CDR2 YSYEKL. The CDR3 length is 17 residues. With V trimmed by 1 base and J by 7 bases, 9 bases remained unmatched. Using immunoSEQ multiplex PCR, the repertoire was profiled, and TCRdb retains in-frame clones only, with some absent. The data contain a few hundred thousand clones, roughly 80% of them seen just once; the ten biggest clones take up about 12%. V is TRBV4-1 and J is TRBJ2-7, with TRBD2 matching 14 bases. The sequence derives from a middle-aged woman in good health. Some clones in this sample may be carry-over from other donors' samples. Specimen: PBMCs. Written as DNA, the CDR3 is TGCGCCAGCAGCCAAGGTGAGGGACTAGCGGGAGTGTATGAGCAGTACTTC. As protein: CASSQGEGLAGVYEQYF.